This TCR beta chain emerged from a study of early T cells in non-severe SARS-CoV-2 infection. Study-wide context: Sequencing input comprised bulk RNA from unsorted whole blood; chain pairing was not available.

Each cDNA molecule carried a unique molecular identifier. TCRdb used MiXCR to reprocess the 5' RACE reads, holding one entry per CDR3 protein. The data hold under 70,000 distinct CDR3 sequences, with roughly 11% observed a single time. In this sample, this clonotype turned up many times. CDR3 length equals 12 residues. Per the germline V gene, CDR1 is KGHSH and CDR2 is LQKENI. Trimming at V came to 8 bases and at J to 7 bases, leaving 6 bases not matched to a gene. The clonotype comes from an adult who was a healthcare worker with PCR-confirmed SARS-CoV-2 infection or an uninfected control (not recorded which). Specimen: whole blood. This chain uses TRBV18 with TRBJ2-7; 9 bases are shared with TRBD2. CDR3 in DNA: TGTGCCAGCCACCAAGCGGGAGGTGAGCAGTACTTC. This encodes CASHQAGGEQYF. Variable domain in full (rest from reference TRBV18 and TRBJ2-7): NAGVMQNPRHLVRRRGQEARLRCSPMKGHSHVYWYRQLPEEGLKFMVYLQKENIIDESGMPKERFSAEFPKEGPSILRIQQVVRGDSAAYFCASHQAGGEQYFGPGTRLTVT.